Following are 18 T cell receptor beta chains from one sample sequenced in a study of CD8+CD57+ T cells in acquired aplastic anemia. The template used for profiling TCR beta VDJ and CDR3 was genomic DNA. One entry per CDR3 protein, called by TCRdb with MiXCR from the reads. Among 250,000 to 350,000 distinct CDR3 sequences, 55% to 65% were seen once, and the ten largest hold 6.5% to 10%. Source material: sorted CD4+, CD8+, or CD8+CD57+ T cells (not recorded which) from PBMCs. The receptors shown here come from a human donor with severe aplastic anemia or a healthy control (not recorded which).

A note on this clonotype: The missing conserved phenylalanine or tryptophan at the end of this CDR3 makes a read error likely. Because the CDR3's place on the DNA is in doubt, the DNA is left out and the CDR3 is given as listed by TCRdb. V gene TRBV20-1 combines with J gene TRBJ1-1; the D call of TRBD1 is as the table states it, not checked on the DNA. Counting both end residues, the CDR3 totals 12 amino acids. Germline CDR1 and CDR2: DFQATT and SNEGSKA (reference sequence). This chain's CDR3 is CSARQDSGKAVV.

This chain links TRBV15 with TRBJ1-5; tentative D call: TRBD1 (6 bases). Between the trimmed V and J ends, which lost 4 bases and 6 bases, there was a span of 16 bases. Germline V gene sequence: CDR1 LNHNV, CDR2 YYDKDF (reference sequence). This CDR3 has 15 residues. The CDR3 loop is CATSTGAGSIQPQHF. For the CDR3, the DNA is TGTGCCACCAGCACGGGGGCGGGCTCAATTCAGCCCCAGCATTTT.

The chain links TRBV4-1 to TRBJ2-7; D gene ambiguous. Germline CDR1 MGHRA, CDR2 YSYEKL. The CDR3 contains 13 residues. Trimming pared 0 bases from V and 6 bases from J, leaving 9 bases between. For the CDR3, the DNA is TGCGCCAGCAGCCAAGATCCAGCCGGCGAGCAGTACTTC. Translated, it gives CASSQDPAGEQYF.

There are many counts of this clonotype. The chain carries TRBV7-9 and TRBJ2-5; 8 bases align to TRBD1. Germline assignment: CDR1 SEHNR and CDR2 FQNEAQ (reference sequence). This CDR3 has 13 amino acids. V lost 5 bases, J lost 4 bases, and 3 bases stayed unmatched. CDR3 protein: CASSRRGPETQYF. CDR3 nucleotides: TGTGCCAGCAGCCGCAGGGGGCCAGAGACCCAGTACTTC.

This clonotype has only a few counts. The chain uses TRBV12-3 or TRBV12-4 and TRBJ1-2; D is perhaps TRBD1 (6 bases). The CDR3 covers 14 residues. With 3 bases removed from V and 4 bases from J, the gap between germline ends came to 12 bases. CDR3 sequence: CASSFRGVSYGYTF. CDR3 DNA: TGTGCCAGCAGTTTCAGGGGAGTAAGCTATGGCTACACCTTC.

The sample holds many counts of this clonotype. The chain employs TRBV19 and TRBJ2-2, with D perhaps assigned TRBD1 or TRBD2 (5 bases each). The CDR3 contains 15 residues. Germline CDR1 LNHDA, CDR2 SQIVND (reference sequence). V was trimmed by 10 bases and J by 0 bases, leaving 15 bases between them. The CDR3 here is CATQQGTTNTGELFF. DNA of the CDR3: TGTGCCACCCAGCAAGGGACGACGAACACCGGGGAGCTGTTTTTT.

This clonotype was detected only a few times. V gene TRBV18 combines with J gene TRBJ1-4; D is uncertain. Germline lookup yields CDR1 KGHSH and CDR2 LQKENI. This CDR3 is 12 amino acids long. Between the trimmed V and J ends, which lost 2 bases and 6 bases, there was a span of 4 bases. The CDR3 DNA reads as TGTGCCAGCTCACCAAGTTATGAAAAACTGTTTTTT. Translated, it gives CASSPSYEKLFF.

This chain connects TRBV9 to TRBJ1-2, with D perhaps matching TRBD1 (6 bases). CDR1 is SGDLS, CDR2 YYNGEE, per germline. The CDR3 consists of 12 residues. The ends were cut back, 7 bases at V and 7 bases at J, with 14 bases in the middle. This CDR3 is CASGGRAGGYTF. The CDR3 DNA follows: TGTGCCAGCGGGGGCAGGGCGGGTGGCTACACCTTC.

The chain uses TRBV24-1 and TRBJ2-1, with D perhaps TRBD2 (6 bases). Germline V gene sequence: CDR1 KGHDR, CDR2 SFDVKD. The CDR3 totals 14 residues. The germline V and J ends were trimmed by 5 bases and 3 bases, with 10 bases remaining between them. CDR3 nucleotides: TGTGCCACCAGTGGCCGGGGAGGCTACAATGAGCAGTTCTTC. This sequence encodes CATSGRGGYNEQFF.

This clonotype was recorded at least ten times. Here the CDR3 DNA reads TGCAGTGCCCAGCGCGGGACAGGGGGCCTCGGGGAGACCCAGTACTTC. Encoded protein: CSAQRGTGGLGETQYF. V and J are TRBV20-1 and TRBJ2-5; TRBD1 agrees at 12 bases. Germline values: CDR1 DFQATT, CDR2 SNEGSKA (reference sequence). The length of the CDR3 is 16 residues. The ends lost 6 bases at V and 5 bases at J; junction bases unmatched: 13.

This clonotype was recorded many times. CDR3 sequence (DNA): TGTGCCACCCAACTGAACACCGGGGAGCTGTTTTTT. This encodes CATQLNTGELFF. The V and J genes are TRBV10-3 and TRBJ2-2; D is undetermined. The germline V gene has CDR1 ENHRY and CDR2 SYGVKD. Trimming removed 10 bases from V and 1 base from J, with 7 bases in between. The CDR3 totals 12 residues.

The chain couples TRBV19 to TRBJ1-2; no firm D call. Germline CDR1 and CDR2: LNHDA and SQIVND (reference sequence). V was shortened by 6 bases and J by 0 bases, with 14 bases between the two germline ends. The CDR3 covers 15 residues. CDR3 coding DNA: TGTGCCAGTAGGTCTAACCCCGGGACTAACTATGGCTACACCTTC. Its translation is CASRSNPGTNYGYTF.

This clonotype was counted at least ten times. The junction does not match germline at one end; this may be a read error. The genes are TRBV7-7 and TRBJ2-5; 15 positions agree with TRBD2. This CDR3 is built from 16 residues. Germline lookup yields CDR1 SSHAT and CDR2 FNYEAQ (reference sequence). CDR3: CASSRRTSGGGETQYF. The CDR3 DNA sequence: TGTGCTAGCAGCCGGCGGACTAGCGGGGGGGGAGAGACCCAGTACTTC. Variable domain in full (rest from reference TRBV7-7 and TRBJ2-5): GAGVSQSPRYKVTKRGQDVTLRCDPISSHATLYWYQQALGQGPEFLTYFNYEAQPDKSGLPSDRFSAERPEGSISTLTIQRTEQRDSAMYRCASSRRTSGGGETQYFGPGTRLLVL.

The CDR3 DNA reads as TGCAGTGCGTCCCGGGCAGGGGATACTGAAGCTTTCTTT. Encoded protein: CSASRAGDTEAFF. The gene calls are TRBV20-1 and TRBJ1-1; the D gene is possibly TRBD1 (6 bases). CDR3 size: 13 residues. Germline lookup yields CDR1 DFQATT and CDR2 SNEGSKA (reference sequence). Trimming stripped 6 bases from V and 5 bases from J, with 16 bases between.

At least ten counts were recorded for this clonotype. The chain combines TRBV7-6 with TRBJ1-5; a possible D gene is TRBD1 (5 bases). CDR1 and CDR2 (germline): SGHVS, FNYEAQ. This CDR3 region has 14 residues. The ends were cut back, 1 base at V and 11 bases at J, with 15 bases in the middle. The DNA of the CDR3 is TGTGCCAGCAGCTTAGAGGCAGGCGACAGAGCCCAGCATTTT. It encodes CASSLEAGDRAQHF.

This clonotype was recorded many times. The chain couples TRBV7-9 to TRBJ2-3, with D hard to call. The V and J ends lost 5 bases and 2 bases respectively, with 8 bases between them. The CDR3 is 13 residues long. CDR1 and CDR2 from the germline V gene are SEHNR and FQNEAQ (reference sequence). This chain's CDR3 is CASSPRPTDTQYF. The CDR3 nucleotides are TGTGCCAGCAGCCCCCGCCCCACAGATACGCAGTATTTT.

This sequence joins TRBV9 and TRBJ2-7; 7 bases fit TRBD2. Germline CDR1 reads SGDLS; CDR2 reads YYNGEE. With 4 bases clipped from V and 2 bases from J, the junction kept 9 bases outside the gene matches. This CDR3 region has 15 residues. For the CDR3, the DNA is TGTGCCAGCAGCCCAATGGGGGAGGGAACCTACGAGCAGTACTTC. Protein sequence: CASSPMGEGTYEQYF.

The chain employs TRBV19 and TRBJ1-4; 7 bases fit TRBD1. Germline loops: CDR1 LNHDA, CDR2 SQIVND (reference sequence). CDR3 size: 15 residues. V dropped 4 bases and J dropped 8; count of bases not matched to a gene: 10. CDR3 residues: CASSKGQRHWEKLFF. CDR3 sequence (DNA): TGTGCCAGTAGTAAGGGACAGAGGCATTGGGAAAAACTGTTTTTT.